The T cell receptor beta chain described here comes from a study of technical replicates of blood from several donors. Trimming took 2 bases from V and 6 from J, leaving 21 bases between them. The germline CDR1 and CDR2 sequences are SGHDT and YYEEEE. The CDR3 extends over 17 amino acids. Repertoires were generated with immunoSEQ multiplex PCR, while TCRdb's copy carries only in-frame clones and drops some. The sample consists of roughly 76,000 clones, approximately 86% of them appearing once. The receptor comes from a human donor in good health. Some clones in this sample may be carry-over from other donors' samples. The J gene is TRBJ1-5, the V gene TRBV5-6; D unclear. The material sequenced was PBMCs. The CDR3 is CASSFGPMEDYSQPQHF. CDR3 nucleotide sequence: TGTGCCAGCAGCTTCGGACCTATGGAGGATTATAGTCAGCCCCAGCATTTT.